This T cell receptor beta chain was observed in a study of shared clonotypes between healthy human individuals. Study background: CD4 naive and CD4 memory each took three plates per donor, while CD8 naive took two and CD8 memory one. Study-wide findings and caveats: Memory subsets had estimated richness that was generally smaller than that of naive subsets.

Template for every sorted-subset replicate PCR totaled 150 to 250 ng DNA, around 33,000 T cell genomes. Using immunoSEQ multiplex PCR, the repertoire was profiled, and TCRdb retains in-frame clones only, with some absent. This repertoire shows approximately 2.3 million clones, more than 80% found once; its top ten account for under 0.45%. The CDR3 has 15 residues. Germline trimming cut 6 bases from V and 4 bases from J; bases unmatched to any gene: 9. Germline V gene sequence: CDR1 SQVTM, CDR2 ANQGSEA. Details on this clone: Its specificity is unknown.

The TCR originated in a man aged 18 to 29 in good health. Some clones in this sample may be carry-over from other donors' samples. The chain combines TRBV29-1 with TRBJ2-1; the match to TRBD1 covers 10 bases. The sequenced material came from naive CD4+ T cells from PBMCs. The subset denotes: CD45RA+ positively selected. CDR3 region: CSVLKDRGIYNEQFF. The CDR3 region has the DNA TGCAGCGTATTAAAGGACAGGGGGATTTACAATGAGCAGTTCTTC.